A single sample is the source of the 10 T cell receptor beta chains below, sequenced in a study of cytomegalovirus exposure and HLA in healthy donors. Vbeta (60) and Jbeta (13) primers were used in the PCR. Produced via immunoSEQ multiplex PCR; TCRdb's table is partial and in-frame only. The sample lists about 130,000 clones, around 69% occurring once. The sequencing sample was made of PBMCs. Receptor source: a human donor in good health.

Note on this clone: This sample also contains other DNA sequences that code for the same CDR3. The J gene is TRBJ1-2, the V gene TRBV28, with D possibly being TRBD1 (6 bases). Germline CDR1 is MDHEN and CDR2 is SYDVKM. This CDR3 is 15 amino acids long. V was pared by 1 base and J by 2 bases, with 11 bases between. CDR3 residues: CASSLLDRKNYGYTF. CDR3 sequence (DNA): TGTGCCAGCAGTTTATTGGACAGAAAAAACTATGGCTACACCTTC.

This clone was recorded once. This sequence joins TRBV19 and TRBJ1-1; D is ambiguous. Deletions cut 2 bases from V and 6 bases from J, with 7 bases between. Germline V CDR1 and CDR2: LNHDA, SQIVND (reference sequence). The CDR3 runs to 12 residues. The CDR3 bases are TGTGCCAGTAGTATAATCGGGTCTGAAGCTTTCTTT. Translated, it gives CASSIIGSEAFF.

The chain is built from TRBV30 and TRBJ2-2; TRBD1 matches at 7 bases. The trim removed 3 bases at V and 4 bases at J, leaving 5 bases unmatched. The CDR3 runs 14 residues. Germline V lookup: CDR1 GTSNPN, CDR2 SVGIG (reference sequence). DNA of the CDR3: TGTGCCTGGAGATCCGGGGACAGCACCGGGGAGCTGTTTTTT. Translation gives CAWRSGDSTGELFF. Supplemented by reference TRBV30 and TRBJ2-2, the full variable domain reads SQTIHQWPATLVQPVGSPLSLECTVEGTSNPNLYWYRQAAGRGLQLLFYSVGIGQISSEVPQNLSASRPQDRQFILSSKKLLLSDSGFYLCAWRSGDSTGELFFGEGSRLTVL.

Regarding this clone: One end of the junction does not line up with germline, which may come from a read error. This chain joins TRBV2 and TRBJ2-3; TRBD2 might be the D (5 bases). CDR1 is SNHLY, CDR2 FYNNEI, per germline. This CDR3 has 18 amino acids. The CDR3 sequence: CASRELGMAGVFEDTQYF. CDR3 nucleotide sequence: TGTGCCAGCCGTGAACTAGGAATGGCCGGGGTCTTTGAGGATACGCAGTATTTT.

V and J are TRBV29-1 and TRBJ2-7; perhaps TRBD1 as D (5 bases). Germline V gene data show CDR1 as SQVTM and CDR2 as ANQGSEA. Trimming cost V 3 bases and J 3 bases, with 6 bases left between them. The CDR3 extends over 11 amino acids. The DNA for the CDR3 is TGCAGCGTTGAGACAGTCTACGAGCAGTACTTC. Its translation: CSVETVYEQYF.

This clone was detected once. This chain links TRBV27 with TRBJ2-1; 10 nucleotides line up with TRBD2. CDR1 MNHEY and CDR2 SMNVEV come from the germline V gene (reference sequence). V lost 3 bases and J lost 5; bases outside the gene matches: 4. This CDR3 contains 15 residues. The CDR3 sequence is CASSFLAGGDNEQFF. For the CDR3, the DNA is TGTGCCAGCAGTTTCTTAGCGGGAGGCGACAATGAGCAGTTCTTC.

V is TRBV2 and J is TRBJ2-2; D is undetermined. Germline CDR1 is SNHLY and CDR2 is FYNNEI. Between the trimmed V and J ends, which lost 5 bases and 7 bases, there was a span of 8 bases. The CDR3 length is 12 residues. The CDR3 reads CASSTIHGELFF. Here the CDR3 DNA reads TGTGCCAGCAGTACGATACACGGGGAGCTGTTTTTT.

The V call is TRBV6-5, the J call TRBJ1-5; TRBD1 might be the D (6 bases). Germline V gene lookup returns CDR1 MNHEY and CDR2 SVGAGI. V dropped 6 bases and J dropped 4 bases, with 10 bases sitting between them. The CDR3 loop spans 13 amino acids. This CDR3 is CASSPDRNQPQHF. CDR3 DNA sequence: TGTGCCAGCAGCCCGGACAGAAATCAGCCCCAGCATTTT.

About this clone: This CDR3 is also generated by other DNA sequences in the sample. The V and J genes are TRBV19 and TRBJ1-2, with a possible D match to TRBD1 (6 bases). The CDR3 extends over 15 amino acids. Germline lookup yields CDR1 LNHDA and CDR2 SQIVND (reference sequence). The ends were cut back, 4 bases at V and 4 bases at J, with 16 bases in the middle. DNA for the CDR3: TGTGCCAGTAGTAGGGAGTCAGGACAGATCTATGGCTACACCTTC. Its protein is CASSRESGQIYGYTF.

V usage is TRBV19 and J usage is TRBJ2-1, with 11 bases fitting TRBD2. The V gene end was trimmed by 2 bases and the J gene end by 1 base; junction bases not matched to a gene: 10. CDR3 size: 19 residues. Germline V gene lookup returns CDR1 LNHDA and CDR2 SQIVND (reference sequence). DNA of the CDR3: TGTGCCAGTAGTATAAGCCGACTAGCGGGAACCTCATCCTACAATGAGCAGTTCTTC. It translates to CASSISRLAGTSSYNEQFF.